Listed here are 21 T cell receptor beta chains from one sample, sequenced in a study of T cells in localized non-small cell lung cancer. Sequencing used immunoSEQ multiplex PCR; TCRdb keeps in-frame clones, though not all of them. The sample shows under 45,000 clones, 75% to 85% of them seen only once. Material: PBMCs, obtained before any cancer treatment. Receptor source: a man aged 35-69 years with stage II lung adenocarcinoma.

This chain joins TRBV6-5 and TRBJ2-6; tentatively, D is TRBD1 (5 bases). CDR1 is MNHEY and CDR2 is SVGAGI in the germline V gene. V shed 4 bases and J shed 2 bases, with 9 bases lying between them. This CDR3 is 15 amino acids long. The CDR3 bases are TGTGCCAGCAGTTTCAGGGCTACTGGGGCCAACGTCCTGACTTTC. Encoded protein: CASSFRATGANVLTF.

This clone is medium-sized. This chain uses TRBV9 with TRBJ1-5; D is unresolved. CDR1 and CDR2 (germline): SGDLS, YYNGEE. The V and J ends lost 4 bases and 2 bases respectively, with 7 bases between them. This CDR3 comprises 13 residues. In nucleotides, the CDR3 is TGTGCCAGCAGCCCAGAGGGCAATCAGCCCCAGCATTTT. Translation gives CASSPEGNQPQHF. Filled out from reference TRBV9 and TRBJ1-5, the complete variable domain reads DSGVTQTPKHLITATGQRVTLRCSPRSGDLSVYWYQQSLDQGLQFLIQYYNGEERAKGNILERFSAQQFPDLHSELNLSSLELGDSALYFCASSPEGNQPQHFGDGTRLSIL.

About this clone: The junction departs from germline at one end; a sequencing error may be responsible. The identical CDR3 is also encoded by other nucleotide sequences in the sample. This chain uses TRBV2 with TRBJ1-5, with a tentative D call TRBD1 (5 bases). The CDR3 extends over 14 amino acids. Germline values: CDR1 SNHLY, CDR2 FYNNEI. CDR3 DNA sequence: TGTGCCAGTAGTGACAGTTATAGCAATCAGCCCCAGCATTTT. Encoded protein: CASSDSYSNQPQHF.

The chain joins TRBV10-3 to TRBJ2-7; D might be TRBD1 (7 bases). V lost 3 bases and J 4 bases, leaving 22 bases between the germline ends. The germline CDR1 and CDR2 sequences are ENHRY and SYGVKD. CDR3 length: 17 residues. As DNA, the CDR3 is TGTGCCATCAGTGACTCGGGAGACAGGGCCGGTCCTTACGAGCAGTACTTC. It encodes CAISDSGDRAGPYEQYF.

CDR3 in amino acids: CASSLFVEQYF. The DNA of the CDR3 is TGTGCCAGCAGCTTATTTGTAGAGCAGTACTTC. The chain is built from TRBV11-2 and TRBJ2-7; D remains unclear. CDR1 is SGHAT, CDR2 FQNNGV, per germline. CDR3 length: 11 residues. V lost 2 bases to trimming and J lost 7 bases, with 6 bases between them.

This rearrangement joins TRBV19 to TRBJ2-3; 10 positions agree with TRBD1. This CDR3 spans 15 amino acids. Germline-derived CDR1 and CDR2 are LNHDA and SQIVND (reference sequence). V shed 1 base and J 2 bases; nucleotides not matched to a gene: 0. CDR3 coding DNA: TGTGCCAGTAGTATAGGACAGGGGGCCACAGATACGCAGTATTTT. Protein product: CASSIGQGATDTQYF.

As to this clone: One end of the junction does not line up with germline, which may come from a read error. DNA for the CDR3: TGTGCCAGCAGTTTATTATCAGGGGGTAGCCCCAACTTC. This gives the protein CASSLLSGGSPNF. The gene calls are TRBV27 and TRBJ1-2; 7 nucleotides match TRBD1. The CDR3 runs to 13 residues. CDR1 and CDR2 from the germline V gene are MNHEY and SMNVEV (reference sequence).

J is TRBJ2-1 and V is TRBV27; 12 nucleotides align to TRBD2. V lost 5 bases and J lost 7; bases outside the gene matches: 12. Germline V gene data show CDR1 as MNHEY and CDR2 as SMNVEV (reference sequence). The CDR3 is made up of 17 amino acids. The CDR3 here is CASSPRLAGVKGNEQFF. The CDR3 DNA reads TGTGCCAGCAGTCCTCGACTAGCGGGAGTAAAGGGGAATGAGCAGTTCTTC.

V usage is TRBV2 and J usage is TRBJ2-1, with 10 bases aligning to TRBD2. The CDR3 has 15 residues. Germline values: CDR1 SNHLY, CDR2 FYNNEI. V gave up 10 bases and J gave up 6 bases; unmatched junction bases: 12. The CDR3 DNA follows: TGTGCCACACTTAGGGCTAGCGGGGGTGGCAATGAGCAGTTCTTC. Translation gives CATLRASGGGNEQFF.

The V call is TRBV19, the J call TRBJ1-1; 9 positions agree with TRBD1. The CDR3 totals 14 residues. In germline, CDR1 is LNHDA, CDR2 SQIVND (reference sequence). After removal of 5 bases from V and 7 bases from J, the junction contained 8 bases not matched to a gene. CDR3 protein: CASSQDRGKDEAFF. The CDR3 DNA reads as TGTGCCAGTAGTCAGGACAGGGGCAAGGATGAAGCTTTCTTT.

The CDR3 nucleotides read TGTGCCAGCGAACTTGGAAATGAGCAGTTCTTC. Translating it yields CASELGNEQFF. The chain carries TRBV7-6 and TRBJ2-1; D unclear. This CDR3 comprises 11 residues. Looked up from germline, CDR1 is SGHVS and CDR2 is FNYEAQ. Trimming pared 8 bases from V and 7 bases from J, leaving 9 bases between. The full variable domain, with the rest looked up from reference TRBV7-6 and TRBJ2-1, is GAGVSQSPRYKVTKRGQDVALRCDPISGHVSLYWYRQALGQGPEFLTYFNYEAQQDKSGLPNDRFSAERPEGSISTLTIQRTEQRDSAMYRCASELGNEQFFGPGTRLTVL.

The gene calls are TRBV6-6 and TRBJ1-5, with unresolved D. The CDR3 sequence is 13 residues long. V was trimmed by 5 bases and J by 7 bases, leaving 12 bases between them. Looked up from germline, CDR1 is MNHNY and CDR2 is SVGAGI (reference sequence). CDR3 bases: TGTGCCAGCAGTCCCAGGTTGGAGCAGCCCCAGCATTTT. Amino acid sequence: CASSPRLEQPQHF.

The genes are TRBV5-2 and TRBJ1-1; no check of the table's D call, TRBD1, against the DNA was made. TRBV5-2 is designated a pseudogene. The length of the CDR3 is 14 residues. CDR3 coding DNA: TGCGCCAGCAGCACCCGTACAGAGAACACTGAAGCTTTCTTT. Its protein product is CASSTRTENTEAFF.

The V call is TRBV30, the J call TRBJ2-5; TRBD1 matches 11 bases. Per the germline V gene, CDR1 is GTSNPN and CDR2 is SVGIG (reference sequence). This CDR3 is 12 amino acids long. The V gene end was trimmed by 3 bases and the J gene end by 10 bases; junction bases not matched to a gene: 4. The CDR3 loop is CAWRGQGADQYF. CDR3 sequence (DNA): TGTGCCTGGAGAGGACAGGGGGCGGACCAGTACTTC.

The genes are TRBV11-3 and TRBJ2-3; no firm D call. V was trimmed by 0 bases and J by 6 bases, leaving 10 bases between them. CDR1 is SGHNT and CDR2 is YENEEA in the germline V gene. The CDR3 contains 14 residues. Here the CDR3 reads CASSLDGPRDTQYF. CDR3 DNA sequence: TGTGCCAGCAGCTTAGATGGGCCCCGGGATACGCAGTATTTT.

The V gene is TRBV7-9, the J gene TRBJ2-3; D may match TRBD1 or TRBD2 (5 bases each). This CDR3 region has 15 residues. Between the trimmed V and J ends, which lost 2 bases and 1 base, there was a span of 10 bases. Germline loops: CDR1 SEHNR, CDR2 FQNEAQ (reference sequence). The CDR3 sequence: CASSLKGTGTDTQYF. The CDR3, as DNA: TGTGCCAGCAGCTTAAAGGGGACGGGCACAGATACGCAGTATTTT.

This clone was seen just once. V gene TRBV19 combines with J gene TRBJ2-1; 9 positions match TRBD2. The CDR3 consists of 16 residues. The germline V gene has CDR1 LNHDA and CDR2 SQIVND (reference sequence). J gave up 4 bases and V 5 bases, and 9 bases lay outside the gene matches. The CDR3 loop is CASSSLAGVLYNEQFF. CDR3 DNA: TGTGCCAGTAGTTCGTTAGCGGGAGTGCTTTACAATGAGCAGTTCTTC.

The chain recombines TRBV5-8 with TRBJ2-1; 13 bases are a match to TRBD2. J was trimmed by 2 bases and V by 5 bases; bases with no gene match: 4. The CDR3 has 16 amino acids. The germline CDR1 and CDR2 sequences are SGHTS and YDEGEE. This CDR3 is CASRLAGGLTYNEQFF. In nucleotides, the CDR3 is TGTGCCAGCAGACTAGCGGGGGGGTTGACCTACAATGAGCAGTTCTTC.

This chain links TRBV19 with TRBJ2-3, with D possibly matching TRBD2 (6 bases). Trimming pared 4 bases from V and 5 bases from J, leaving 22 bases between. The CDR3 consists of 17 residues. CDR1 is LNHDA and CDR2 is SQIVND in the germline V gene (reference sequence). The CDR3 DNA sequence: TGTGCCAGTAGTACCGGGGAAGAGCGGGTGGGGCAAGATACGCAGTATTTT. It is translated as CASSTGEERVGQDTQYF.

The CDR3 DNA sequence: TGTGCCAGCAGCTTTCCCGCCAACTATGGCTACACCTTC. Protein: CASSFPANYGYTF. The chain uses TRBV5-4 and TRBJ1-2; D is unclear. This CDR3 region has 13 residues. V was trimmed by 2 bases and J by 2 bases, leaving 7 bases between them. From germline, CDR1 is SGHNT and CDR2 YYREEE (reference sequence).

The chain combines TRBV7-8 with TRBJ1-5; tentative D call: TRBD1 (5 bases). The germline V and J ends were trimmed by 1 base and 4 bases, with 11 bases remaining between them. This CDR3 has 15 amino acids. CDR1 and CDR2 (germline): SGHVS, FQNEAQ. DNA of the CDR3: TGTGCCAGCAGCTTAGTCACAGGTTCAAATCAGCCCCAGCATTTT. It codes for CASSLVTGSNQPQHF.